A single sample gave rise to the 2 T cell receptor beta chains below, sequenced in a study of identical twins. MiXCR was run by TCRdb on the 5' RACE reads, yielding one entry per CDR3 protein. The sample gives about 570,000 distinct CDR3 sequences, roughly 9.5% of which show up once; 2.5% to 3.5% is in the top ten. These data are also associated with another study on yellow fever vaccine responses in identical twins.

The specimen was PBMCs. The receptors originated from a woman between 18 and 29 years old in good health.

This clonotype was seen repeatedly, ten times or more. This rearrangement joins TRBV20-1 to TRBJ2-1; D gene unclear. In germline, CDR1 is DFQATT, CDR2 SNEGSKA (reference sequence). CDR3 length: 12 residues. V lost 3 bases, J lost 7 bases, and 10 bases lay in between. CDR3: CSASSSTNEQFF. In DNA form, the CDR3 reads TGCAGTGCTAGCTCCAGCACGAATGAGCAGTTCTTC.

The J gene is TRBJ2-2, the V gene TRBV6-2 or TRBV6-3; possible D gene TRBD2, 5 bases. Trimming took 2 bases from V and 2 from J, leaving 9 bases between them. The length of the CDR3 is 15 residues. CDR1 and CDR2 (germline): MNHEY, SVGEGT. The CDR3 loop is CASSYLALNTGELFF. DNA for the CDR3: TGTGCCAGCAGTTACCTAGCTCTCAACACCGGGGAGCTGTTTTTT.